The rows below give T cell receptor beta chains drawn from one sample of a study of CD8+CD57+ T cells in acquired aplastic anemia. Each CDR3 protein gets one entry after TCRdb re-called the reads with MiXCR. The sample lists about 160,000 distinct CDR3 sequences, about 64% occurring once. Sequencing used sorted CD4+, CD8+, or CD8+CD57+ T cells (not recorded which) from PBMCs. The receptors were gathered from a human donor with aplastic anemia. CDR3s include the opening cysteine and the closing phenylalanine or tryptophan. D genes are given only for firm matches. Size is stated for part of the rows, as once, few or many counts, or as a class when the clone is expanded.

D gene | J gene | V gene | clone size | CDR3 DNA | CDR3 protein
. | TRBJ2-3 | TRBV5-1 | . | TGCGCCAGCACCCTAGCGTTGAGGGATACGCAGTATTTT | CASTLALRDTQYF
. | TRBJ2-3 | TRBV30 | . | TGTGCCTGGACCGGGGGTAAAGATACGCAGTATTTT | CAWTGGKDTQYF
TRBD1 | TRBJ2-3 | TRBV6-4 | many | TGTGCCAGCAGTGTTGGGACAGGGGGCACAGATACGCAGTATTTT | CASSVGTGGTDTQYF
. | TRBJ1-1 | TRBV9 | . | TGTGCCAGCGGGGCCACGAACACTGAAGCTTTCTTT | CASGATNTEAFF
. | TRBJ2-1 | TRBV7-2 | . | TGTGCCAGCAGCTTAGGCGGGACGCAGTTCTTC | CASSLGGTQFF
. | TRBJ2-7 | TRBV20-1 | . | TGCAGTCATCAGGGGGGAGAAGGACGGCCCCAAGCGGTACGCGAGCAGTACTTC | CSHQGGEGRPQAVREQYF
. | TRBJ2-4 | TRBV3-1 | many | TGTGCCAGCAGTAAGGGGGGAGACGTAAACATTCAGTACTTC | CASSKGGDVNIQYF
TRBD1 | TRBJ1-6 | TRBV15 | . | TGTGCCACCAGCAGCCAAACAGGGGTTGCATCCCTCCACTTT | CATSSQTGVASLHF
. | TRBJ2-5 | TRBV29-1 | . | TGCAGCGTTGAATTTCTTTCTGGGGAGACCCAGTACTTC | CSVEFLSGETQYF
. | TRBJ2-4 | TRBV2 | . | TGTGCCAGCCGGCGTAGCATAGCCAAAAACATTCAGTACTTC | CASRRSIAKNIQYF
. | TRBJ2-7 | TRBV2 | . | TGTGCCAGCAGTTACTTCAGAAACTCCTACGAGCAGTACTTC | CASSYFRNSYEQYF
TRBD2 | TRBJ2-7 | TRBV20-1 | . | TGCAGTGCTAGAGATCTAGCGGGAGGGCTTGGCGAGCAGTACTTC | CSARDLAGGLGEQYF
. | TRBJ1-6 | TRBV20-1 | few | TGCAGTGCGGCGTGGGGGACGGCCCTCCACTTT | CSAAWGTALHF
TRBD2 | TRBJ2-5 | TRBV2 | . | TGTGCCAGCATCAGCGGGAGTCGGGAGACCCAGTACTTC | CASISGSRETQYF
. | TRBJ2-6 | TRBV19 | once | TGTGCCAGTAGTGCAGTCTCTGGGGCCAACGTCCTGACTTTC | CASSAVSGANVLTF
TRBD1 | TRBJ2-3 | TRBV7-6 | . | TGTGCCAGCAGCTCCTGGACAGGTTCAGATACGCAGTATTTT | CASSSWTGSDTQYF
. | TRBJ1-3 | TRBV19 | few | TGTGCCAGTAGTCCCGCGGGAAACACCATATATTTT | CASSPAGNTIYF
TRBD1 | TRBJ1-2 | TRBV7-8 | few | TGTGCCAGCAGCGCTAGACAGGGAAGGGGAGGCTACACCTTC | CASSARQGRGGYTF
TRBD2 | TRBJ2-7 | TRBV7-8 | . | TGTGCCAGCAGCTTAACCTCGACTAGCGGGATAAACGAGCAGTACTTC | CASSLTSTSGINEQYF
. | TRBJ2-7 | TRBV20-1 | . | TGCAGTGCTCCCACCTCCCGGGGTAGCGGCCCCTACGAGCAGTACTTC | CSAPTSRGSGPYEQYF
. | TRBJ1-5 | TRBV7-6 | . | TGTGCCAGCAGCCTGGGACACGATCAGCCCCAGCATTTT | CASSLGHDQPQHF
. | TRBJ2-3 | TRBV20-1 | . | TGCAGTGCTACCCAGACGAATGCTGAGGATACGCAGTATTTT | CSATQTNAEDTQYF
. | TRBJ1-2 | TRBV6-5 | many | TGTGCCACGAGGGGGGGTGGTGACTATGGCTACACCTTC | CATRGGGDYGYTF
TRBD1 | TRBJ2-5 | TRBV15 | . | TGTGCCACCAGCAGACCTGGACAGGGAGGAGAGACCCAGTACTTC | CATSRPGQGGETQYF
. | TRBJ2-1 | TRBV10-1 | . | TGCGCCAGCAGTGATCCGAGACTTCAAGTGCACAATGAGCAGTTCTTC | CASSDPRLQVHNEQFF
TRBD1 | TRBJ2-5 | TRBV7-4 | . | TGTGCCAGCAGCTTAGCGCTTCTGGGACAGGGGGTGGAGACCCAGTACTTC | CASSLALLGQGVETQYF
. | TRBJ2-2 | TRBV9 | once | TGTGCCAGCAGCGTAGGGCCGGGAACGAACACCGGGGAGCTGTTTTTT | CASSVGPGTNTGELFF
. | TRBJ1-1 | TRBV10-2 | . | TGCGCCAGCACCAAGGGGGGGATCACTGAAGCTTTCTTT | CASTKGGITEAFF
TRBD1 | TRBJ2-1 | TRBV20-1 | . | TGCAGTGCCCCGCTTGCGACAGGGGGTAACAATGAGCAGTTCTTC | CSAPLATGGNNEQFF
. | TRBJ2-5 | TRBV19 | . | TGTGCCAGTAGTTCCCCGTGGACCCAAGAGACCCAGTACTTC | CASSSPWTQETQYF
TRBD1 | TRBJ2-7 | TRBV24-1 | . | TGTGCCACCATGAGGGGGGGACAGGGGGACCCCTACGAGCAGTACTTC | CATMRGGQGDPYEQYF
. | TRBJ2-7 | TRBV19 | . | TGTGCCAGTAGCCACCCGGCAGGGTCAGTCTACGAGCAGTACTTC | CASSHPAGSVYEQYF
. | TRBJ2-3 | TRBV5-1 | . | TGCGCCAGCAGCGTAACACCAAGCACAGATACGCAGTATTTT | CASSVTPSTDTQYF
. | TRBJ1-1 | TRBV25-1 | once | TGTGCCAGCAGTGAACCCCTCGGACGTCAGCACACTGAAGCTTTCTTT | CASSEPLGRQHTEAFF
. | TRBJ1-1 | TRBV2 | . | TGTGCCACACCGTCTGGGAAGAACACTGAAGCTGTCTTT | CATPSGKNTEAVF
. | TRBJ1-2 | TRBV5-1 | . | TGCGCCAGCAGTTCGGATGCAGGAGACGGCTACACCTTC | CASSSDAGDGYTF
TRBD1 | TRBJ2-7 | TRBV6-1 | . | TGTGCCAGCAGTGATGATAGGGGACAGGGTCGCCTGGAGCAGTACTTC | CASSDDRGQGRLEQYF
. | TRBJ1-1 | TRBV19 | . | TGTGCCAGTAGTATCAGGGGCTCAACCCTGTTCACTGAAGCTTTCTTT | CASSIRGSTLFTEAFF
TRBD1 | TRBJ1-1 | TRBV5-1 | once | TGCGCCAGCAGCTACCCCGACAGGGGGCAATCTGAAGCTTTCTTT | CASSYPDRGQSEAFF
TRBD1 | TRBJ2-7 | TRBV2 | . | TGTGCCAGCAGCAGTCCCGGGACAGGGGGCTACGAGCAGTACTTC | CASSSPGTGGYEQYF
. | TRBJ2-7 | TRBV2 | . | TGTGCCAGCAGTGTACAGGGCAACTACGAGCAGTACTTC | CASSVQGNYEQYF
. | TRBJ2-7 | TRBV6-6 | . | TGTGCCAGCACTCAATCTGCCCTCTTGTACTTC | CASTQSALLYF
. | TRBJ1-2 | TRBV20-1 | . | TGCAGTGCTAGGGTAGCTGGCTATACCTTC | CSARVAGYTF
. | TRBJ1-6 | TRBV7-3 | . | TGTGCCAGCAGCTTGGAGGCAGGGAGGAATTCACCCCTCCACTTT | CASSLEAGRNSPLHF
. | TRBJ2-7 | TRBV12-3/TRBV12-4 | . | TGTGCCAGCAGTTCACCTACGGGGCAGTACTTC | CASSSPTGQYF
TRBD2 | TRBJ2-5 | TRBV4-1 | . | TGCGCCAGCAGCCAAACACCGGGACTAGTGACGGAGACCCAGTACTTC | CASSQTPGLVTETQYF
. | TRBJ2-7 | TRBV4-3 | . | TGCGCCAGCAGCCCCAGGGTAAACTACGAGCAGTACTTC | CASSPRVNYEQYF